This T cell receptor beta chain comes out of a study of T cells after posttransplantation cyclophosphamide. Cyclophosphamide on days +3 and +4 followed busulfan-fludarabine conditioning and a marrow graft. V shed 3 bases, J shed 4 bases, and the junction held 5 bases outside the gene matches. Germline values: CDR1 MNHEY, CDR2 SMNVEV (reference sequence). CDR3 length equals 15 residues. Data came from immunoSEQ multiplex PCR; TCRdb stores just in-frame clones and leaves some out. The repertoire holds about 15,000 clones, approximately 90% seen once, with around 0.53% in the top ten. V usage is TRBV27 and J usage is TRBJ1-4; 7 nucleotides line up with TRBD1. The sample in question was CD4+ T cells sorted from blood, obtained after allogeneic stem cell transplant with posttransplant cyclophosphamide. This receptor was taken from a male patient aged 55 to 69 who received an allogeneic stem cell transplant from a related donor and was CMV-positive. The T cells may partly be graft donor cells. The CDR3 DNA reads as TGTGCCAGCAGTTTGGGGGCAGGGGGTAATGAAAAACTGTTTTTT. Its translation is CASSLGAGGNEKLFF. Full variable domain (rest looked up from reference TRBV27 and TRBJ1-4): EAQVTQNPRYLITVTGKKLTVTCSQNMNHEYMSWYRQDPGLGLRQIYYSMNVEVTDKGDVPEGYKVSRKEKRNFPLILESPSPNQTSLYFCASSLGAGGNEKLFFGSGTQLSVL.